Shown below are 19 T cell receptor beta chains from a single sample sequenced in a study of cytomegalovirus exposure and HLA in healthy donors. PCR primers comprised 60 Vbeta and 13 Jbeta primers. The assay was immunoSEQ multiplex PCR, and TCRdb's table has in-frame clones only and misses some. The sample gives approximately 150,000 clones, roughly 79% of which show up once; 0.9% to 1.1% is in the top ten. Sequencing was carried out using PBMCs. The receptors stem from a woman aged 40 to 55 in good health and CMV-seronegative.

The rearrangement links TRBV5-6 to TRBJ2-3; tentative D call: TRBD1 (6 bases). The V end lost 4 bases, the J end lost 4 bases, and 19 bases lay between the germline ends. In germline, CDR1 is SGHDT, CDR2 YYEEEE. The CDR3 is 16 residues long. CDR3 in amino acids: CASSRWGHPYPDTQYF. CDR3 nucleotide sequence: TGTGCCAGCAGCCGCTGGGGACACCCCTACCCAGATACGCAGTATTTT.

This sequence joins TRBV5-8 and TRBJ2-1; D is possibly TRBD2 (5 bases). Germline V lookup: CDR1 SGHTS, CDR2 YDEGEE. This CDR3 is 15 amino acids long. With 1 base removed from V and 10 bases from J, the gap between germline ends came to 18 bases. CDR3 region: CASSLIGRVTGEQFF. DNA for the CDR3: TGTGCCAGCAGCTTGATTGGCCGGGTAACGGGGGAGCAGTTCTTC.

The DNA for the CDR3 is TGTGCCAGCAGCCCGAGGACCCTCGGGGGATCGGCCCAGCATTTT. It codes for CASSPRTLGGSAQHF. The chain recombines TRBV28 with TRBJ1-5; tentatively, D is TRBD1 (5 bases). Between the trimmed V and J ends, which lost 6 bases and 11 bases, there was a span of 23 bases. The CDR3 consists of 15 residues. The germline CDR1 and CDR2 sequences are MDHEN and SYDVKM.

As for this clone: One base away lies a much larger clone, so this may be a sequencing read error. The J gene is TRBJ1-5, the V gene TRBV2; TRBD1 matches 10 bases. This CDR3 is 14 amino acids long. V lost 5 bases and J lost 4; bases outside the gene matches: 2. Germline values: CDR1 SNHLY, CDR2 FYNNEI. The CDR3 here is CASSLDRGNQPQHF. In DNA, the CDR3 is TGTGCCAGCAGTCTGGACAGGGGGAATCAGCCCCAGCATTTT.

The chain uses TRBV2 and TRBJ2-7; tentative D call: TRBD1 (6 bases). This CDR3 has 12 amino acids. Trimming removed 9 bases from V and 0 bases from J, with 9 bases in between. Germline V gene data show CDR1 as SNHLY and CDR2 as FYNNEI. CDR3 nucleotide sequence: TGTGCCAGTGGACAGCCCTCCTACGAGCAGTACTTC. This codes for CASGQPSYEQYF.

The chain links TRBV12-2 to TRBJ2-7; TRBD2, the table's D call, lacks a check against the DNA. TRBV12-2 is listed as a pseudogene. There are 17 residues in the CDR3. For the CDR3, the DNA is TGTGCAAGTCGGCCACGGACTAGCGGGAGGGGAGGGGGCGAGCAGTACTTC. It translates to CASRPRTSGRGGGEQYF.

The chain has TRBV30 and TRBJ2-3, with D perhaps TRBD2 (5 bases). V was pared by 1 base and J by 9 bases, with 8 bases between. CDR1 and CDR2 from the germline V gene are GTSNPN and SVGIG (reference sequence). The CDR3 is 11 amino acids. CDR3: CAWSGGDTQYF. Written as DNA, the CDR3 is TGTGCCTGGAGTGGGGGAGACACGCAGTATTTT.

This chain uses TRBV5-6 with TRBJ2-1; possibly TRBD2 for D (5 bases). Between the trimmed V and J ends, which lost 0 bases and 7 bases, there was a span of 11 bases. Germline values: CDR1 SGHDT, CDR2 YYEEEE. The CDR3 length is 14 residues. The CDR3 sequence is CASSLEVRGNEQFF. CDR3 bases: TGTGCCAGCAGCTTGGAAGTCCGGGGAAATGAGCAGTTCTTC.

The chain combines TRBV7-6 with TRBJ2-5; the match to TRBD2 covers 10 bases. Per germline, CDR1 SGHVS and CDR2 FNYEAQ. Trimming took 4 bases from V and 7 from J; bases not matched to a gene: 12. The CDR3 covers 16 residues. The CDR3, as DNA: TGTGCCAGCAGCTCGCAAGCGGGAGGGCCTCTCGGGACCCAGTACTTC. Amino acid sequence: CASSSQAGGPLGTQYF.

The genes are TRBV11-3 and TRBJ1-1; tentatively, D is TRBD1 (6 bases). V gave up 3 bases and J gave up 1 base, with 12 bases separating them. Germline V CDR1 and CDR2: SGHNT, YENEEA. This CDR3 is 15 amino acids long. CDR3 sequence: CASSFTGLKNTEAFF. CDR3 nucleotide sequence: TGTGCCAGCAGCTTCACAGGGTTGAAGAACACTGAAGCTTTCTTT.

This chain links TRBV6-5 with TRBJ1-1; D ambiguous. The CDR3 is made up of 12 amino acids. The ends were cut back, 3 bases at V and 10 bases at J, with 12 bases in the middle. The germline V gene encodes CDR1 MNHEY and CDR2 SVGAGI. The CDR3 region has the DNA TGTGCCAGCAGTTATCCGGGGAGAGGAGCTTTCTTT. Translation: CASSYPGRGAFF.

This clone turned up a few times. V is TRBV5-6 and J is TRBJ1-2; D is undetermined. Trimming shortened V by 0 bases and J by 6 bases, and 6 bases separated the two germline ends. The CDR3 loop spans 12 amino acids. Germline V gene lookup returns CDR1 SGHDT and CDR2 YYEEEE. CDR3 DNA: TGTGCCAGCAGCTTGGCTTCTGATGGCTACACCTTC. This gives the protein CASSLASDGYTF.

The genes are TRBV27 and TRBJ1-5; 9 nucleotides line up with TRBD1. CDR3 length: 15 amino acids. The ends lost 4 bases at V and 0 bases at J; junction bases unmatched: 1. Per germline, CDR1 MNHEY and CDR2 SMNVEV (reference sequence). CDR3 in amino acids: CASSWTGDSNQPQHF. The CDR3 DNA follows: TGTGCCAGCAGTTGGACAGGGGATAGCAATCAGCCCCAGCATTTT.

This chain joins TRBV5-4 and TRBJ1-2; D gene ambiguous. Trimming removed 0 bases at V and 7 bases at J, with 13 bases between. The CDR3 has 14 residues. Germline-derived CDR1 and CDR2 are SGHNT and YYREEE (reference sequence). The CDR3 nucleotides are TGTGCCAGCAGCTTGGAGAGAGGAAAAGGTGGCTACACCTTC. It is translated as CASSLERGKGGYTF. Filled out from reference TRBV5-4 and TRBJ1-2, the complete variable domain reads ETGVTQSPTHLIKTRGQQVTLRCSSQSGHNTVSWYQQALGQGPQFIFQYYREEENGRGNFPPRFSGLQFPNYSSELNVNALELDDSALYLCASSLERGKGGYTFGSGTRLTVV.

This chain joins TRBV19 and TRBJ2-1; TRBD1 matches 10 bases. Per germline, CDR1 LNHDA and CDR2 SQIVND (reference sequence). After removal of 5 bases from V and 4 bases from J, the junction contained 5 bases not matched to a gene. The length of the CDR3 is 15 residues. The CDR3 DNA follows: TGTGCCAGTAGTCGGACAGGGGGTTTATACAATGAGCAGTTCTTC. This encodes CASSRTGGLYNEQFF.

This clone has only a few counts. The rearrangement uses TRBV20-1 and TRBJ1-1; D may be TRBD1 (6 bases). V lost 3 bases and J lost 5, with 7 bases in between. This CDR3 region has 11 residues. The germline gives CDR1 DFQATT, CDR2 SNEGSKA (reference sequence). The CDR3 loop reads CSASRGTEAFF. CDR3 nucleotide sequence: TGCAGTGCTAGTAGGGGGACTGAAGCTTTCTTT.

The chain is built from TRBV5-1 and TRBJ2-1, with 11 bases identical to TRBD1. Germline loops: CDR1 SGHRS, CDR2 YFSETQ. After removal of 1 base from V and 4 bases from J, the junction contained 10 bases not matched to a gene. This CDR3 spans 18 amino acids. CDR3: CASSLRTGGDPKYNEQFF. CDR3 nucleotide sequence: TGCGCCAGCAGCTTGCGGACAGGGGGCGACCCAAAATACAATGAGCAGTTCTTC.

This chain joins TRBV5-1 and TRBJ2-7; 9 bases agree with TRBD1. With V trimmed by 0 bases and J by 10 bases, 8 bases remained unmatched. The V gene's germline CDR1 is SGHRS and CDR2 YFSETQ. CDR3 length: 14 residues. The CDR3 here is CASSLGGTGSGQYF. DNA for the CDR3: TGCGCCAGCAGCTTGGGAGGGACAGGGTCTGGCCAGTACTTC.

The CDR3 here is CASSQAFLRGTDTEAFF. The CDR3 nucleotides read TGCGCCAGCAGCCAAGCTTTCCTTCGGGGAACGGACACTGAAGCTTTCTTT. The chain links TRBV4-1 to TRBJ1-1; D not resolved. The CDR3 length is 17 residues. With 1 base removed from V and 3 bases from J, the gap between germline ends came to 18 bases. The germline gives CDR1 MGHRA, CDR2 YSYEKL.